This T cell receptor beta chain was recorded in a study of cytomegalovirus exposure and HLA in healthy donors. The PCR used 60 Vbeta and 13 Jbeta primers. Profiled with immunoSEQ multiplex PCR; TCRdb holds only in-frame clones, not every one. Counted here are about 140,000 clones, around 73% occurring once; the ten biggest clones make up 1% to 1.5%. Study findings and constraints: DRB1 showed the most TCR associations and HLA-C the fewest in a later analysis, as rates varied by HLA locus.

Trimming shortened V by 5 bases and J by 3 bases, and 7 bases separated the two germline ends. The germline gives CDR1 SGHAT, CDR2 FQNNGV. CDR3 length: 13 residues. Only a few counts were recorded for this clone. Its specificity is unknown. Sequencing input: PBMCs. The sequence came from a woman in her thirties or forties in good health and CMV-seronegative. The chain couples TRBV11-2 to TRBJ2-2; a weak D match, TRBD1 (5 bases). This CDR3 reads CASSQGYTGELFF. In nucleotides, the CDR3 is TGTGCCAGCAGCCAGGGTTACACCGGGGAGCTGTTTTTT.